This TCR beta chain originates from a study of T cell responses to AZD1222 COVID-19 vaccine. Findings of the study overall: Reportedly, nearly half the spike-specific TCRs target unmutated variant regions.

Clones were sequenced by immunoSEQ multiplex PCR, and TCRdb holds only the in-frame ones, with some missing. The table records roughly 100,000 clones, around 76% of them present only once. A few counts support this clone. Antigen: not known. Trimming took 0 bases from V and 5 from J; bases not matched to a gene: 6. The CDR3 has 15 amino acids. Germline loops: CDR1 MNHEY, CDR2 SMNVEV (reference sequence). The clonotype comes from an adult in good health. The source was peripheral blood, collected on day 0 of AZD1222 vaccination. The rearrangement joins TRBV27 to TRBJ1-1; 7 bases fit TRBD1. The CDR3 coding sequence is TGTGCCAGCAGTTTATCCACAGGGGCCGGGACTGAAGCTTTCTTT. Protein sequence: CASSLSTGAGTEAFF.